This T cell receptor (beta chain) was recorded in a study of T-cell memory formation after mild COVID-19. Study-wide results and limits: Second-wave clones peaking on day 37 lacked confirmed SARS-CoV-2 specificity. CD4+ contracting clones were mainly CM and EM; CD8+ ones, EMRA.

This clonotype was recorded at least ten times. Its specificity is not known. CDR3 size: 11 residues. V gave up 4 bases and J gave up 9 bases, with 8 bases separating them. Germline V gives CDR1 SGHKS, CDR2 YYEKEE (reference sequence). Libraries for TCRalpha and TCRbeta carried sample barcodes and unique molecular identifiers via 5'RACE. TCRdb recomputed calls from the 5' RACE reads with MiXCR, one row per CDR3 protein. This sample has fewer than 150,000 distinct CDR3 sequences; about 5.9% occur once, and the top ten carry 2% to 2.5%. Sequencing was done on a sample of PBMCs or a T cell subset sorted from them (not recorded which). This sequence originates from an adult woman who had mild COVID-19 (a few samples of this study predate the infection). Cell type and time point are not known. The chain uses TRBV5-5 and TRBJ2-1; no clear D gene. Here the CDR3 DNA reads TGTGCCAGCAGCCCCATGCTTGAGCAGTTCTTC. Its translation is CASSPMLEQFF.